This T cell receptor beta chain was retrieved from a study of T cell responses to AZD1222 COVID-19 vaccine. About the study: It was second doses at about 4 or about 12 weeks that were pooled.

Using immunoSEQ multiplex PCR, the repertoire was profiled, and TCRdb retains in-frame clones only, with some absent. The table has 150,000 or so clones, about 87% seen once; the top ten hold less than 3.5%. Points on this clone: The antigen remains unidentified. This specimen includes other DNA sequences encoding the same CDR3.

The study, taken as a whole, reports: Within unmutated variant regions lay the reported targets of nearly half of spike-specific TCRs.

The CDR3 totals 14 residues. In germline, CDR1 is SGHTA, CDR2 FQGNSA. Trimming took 3 bases from V and 0 from J, leaving 5 bases between them. The TCR originated in an adult in good health. This sequence joins TRBV7-2 and TRBJ2-2; no clear D gene. The specimen comprised peripheral blood, sampled on day 0 of AZD1222 vaccination. CDR3 sequence: CASSLAPNTGELFF. CDR3 sequence (DNA): TGTGCCAGCAGCTTGGCACCGAACACCGGGGAGCTGTTTTTT. Together with reference TRBV7-2 and TRBJ2-2, the CDR3 gives the full variable domain: GAGVSQSPSNKVTEKGKDVELRCDPISGHTALYWYRQSLGQGLEFLIYFQGNSAPDKSGLPSDRFSAERTGGSVSTLTIQRTQQEDSAVYLCASSLAPNTGELFFGEGSRLTVL.